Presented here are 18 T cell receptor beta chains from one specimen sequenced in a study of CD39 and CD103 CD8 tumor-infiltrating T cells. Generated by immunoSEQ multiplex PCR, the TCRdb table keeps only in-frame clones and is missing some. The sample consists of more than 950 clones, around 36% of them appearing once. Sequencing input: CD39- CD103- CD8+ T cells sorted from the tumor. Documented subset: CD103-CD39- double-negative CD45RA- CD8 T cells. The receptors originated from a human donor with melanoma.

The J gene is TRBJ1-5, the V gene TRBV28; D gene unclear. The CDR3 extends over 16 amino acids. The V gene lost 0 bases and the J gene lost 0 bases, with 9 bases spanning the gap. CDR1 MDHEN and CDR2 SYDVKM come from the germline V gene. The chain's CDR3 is CASSLWRGNSNQPQHF. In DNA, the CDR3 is TGTGCCAGCAGTTTATGGAGAGGGAATAGCAATCAGCCCCAGCATTTT.

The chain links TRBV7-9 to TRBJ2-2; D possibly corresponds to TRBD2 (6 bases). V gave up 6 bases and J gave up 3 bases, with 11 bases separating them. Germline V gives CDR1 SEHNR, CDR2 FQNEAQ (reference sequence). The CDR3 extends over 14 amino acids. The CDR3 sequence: CASRGERDTGELFF. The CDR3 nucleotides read TGTGCCAGCAGGGGGGAGCGGGACACCGGGGAGCTGTTTTTT.

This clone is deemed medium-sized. The CDR3 is CASSPPKSERETQYF. The CDR3 bases are TGTGCCAGCAGCCCACCCAAATCCGAGCGAGAGACCCAGTACTTC. V and J are TRBV7-9 and TRBJ2-5, with D unclear. This CDR3 region has 15 residues. V gave up 5 bases and J gave up 4 bases, with 17 bases separating them. The germline gives CDR1 SEHNR, CDR2 FQNEAQ (reference sequence).

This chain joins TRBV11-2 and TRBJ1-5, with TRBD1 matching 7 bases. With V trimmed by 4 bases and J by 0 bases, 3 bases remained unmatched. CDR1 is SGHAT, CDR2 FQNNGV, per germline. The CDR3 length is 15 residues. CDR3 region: CASSSGTVSNQPQHF. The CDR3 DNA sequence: TGTGCCAGCAGCTCGGGGACAGTTAGCAATCAGCCCCAGCATTTT. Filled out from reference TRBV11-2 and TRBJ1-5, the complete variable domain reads EAGVAQSPRYKIIEKRQSVAFWCNPISGHATLYWYQQILGQGPKLLIQFQNNGVVDDSQLPKDRFSAERLKGVDSTLKIQPAKLEDSAVYLCASSSGTVSNQPQHFGDGTRLSIL.

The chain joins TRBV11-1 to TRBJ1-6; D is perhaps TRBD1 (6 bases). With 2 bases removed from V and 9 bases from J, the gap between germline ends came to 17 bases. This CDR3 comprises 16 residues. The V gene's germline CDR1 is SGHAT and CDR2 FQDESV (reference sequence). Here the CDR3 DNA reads TGTGCCAGCAGCTTAAACTCGGGGGGCCAATTTTCACCCCTCCACTTT. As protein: CASSLNSGGQFSPLHF.

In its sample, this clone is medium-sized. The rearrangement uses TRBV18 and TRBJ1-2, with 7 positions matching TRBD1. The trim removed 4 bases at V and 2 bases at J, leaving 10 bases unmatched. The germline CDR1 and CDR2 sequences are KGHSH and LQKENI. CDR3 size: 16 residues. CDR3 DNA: TGTGCCAGCTCACTAACAACAGGGGATCCCAACTATGGCTACACCTTC. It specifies CASSLTTGDPNYGYTF. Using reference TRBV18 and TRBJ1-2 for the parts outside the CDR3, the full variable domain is NAGVMQNPRHLVRRRGQEARLRCSPMKGHSHVYWYRQLPEEGLKFMVYLQKENIIDESGMPKERFSAEFPKEGPSILRIQQVVRGDSAAYFCASSLTTGDPNYGYTFGSGTRLTVV.

CDR3 loop: CASSSGQGAQETQYF. CDR3 coding DNA: TGTGCCAGCAGCTCAGGACAGGGGGCACAGGAGACCCAGTACTTC. This chain connects TRBV7-2 to TRBJ2-5; 11 nucleotides match TRBD1. Germline lookup yields CDR1 SGHTA and CDR2 FQGNSA. This CDR3 region has 15 residues. Trimming took 4 bases from V and 5 from J; bases not matched to a gene: 6. The whole variable domain, remainder taken from reference TRBV7-2 and TRBJ2-5, is GAGVSQSPSNKVTEKGKDVELRCDPISGHTALYWYRQSLGQGLEFLIYFQGNSAPDKSGLPSDRFSAERTGGSVSTLTIQRTQQEDSAVYLCASSSGQGAQETQYFGPGTRLLVL.

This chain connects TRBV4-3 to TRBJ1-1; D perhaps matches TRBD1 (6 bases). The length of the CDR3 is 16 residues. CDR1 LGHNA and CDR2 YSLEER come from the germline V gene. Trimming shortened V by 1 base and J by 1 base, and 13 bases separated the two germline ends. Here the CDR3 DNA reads TGCGCCAGCAGCCAAGCAGGAGGGACACAGAACACTGAAGCTTTCTTT. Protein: CASSQAGGTQNTEAFF.

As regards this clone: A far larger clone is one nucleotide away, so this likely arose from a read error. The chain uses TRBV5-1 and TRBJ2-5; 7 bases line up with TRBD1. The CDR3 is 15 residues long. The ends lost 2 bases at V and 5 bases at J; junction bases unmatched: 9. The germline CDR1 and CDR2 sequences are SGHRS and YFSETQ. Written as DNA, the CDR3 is TGCGCCAGCAGCTTCCTGACAGGGCAGTCCGAGACCCAGTACTTC. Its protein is CASSFLTGQSETQYF.

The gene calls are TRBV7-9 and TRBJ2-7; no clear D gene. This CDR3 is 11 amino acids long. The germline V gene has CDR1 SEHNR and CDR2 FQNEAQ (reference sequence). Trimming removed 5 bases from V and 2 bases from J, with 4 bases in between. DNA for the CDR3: TGTGCCAGCAGCCTCCCCTACGAGCAGTACTTC. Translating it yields CASSLPYEQYF.

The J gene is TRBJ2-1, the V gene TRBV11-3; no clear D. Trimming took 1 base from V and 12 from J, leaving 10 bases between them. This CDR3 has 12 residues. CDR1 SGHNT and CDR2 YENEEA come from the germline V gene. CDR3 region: CASSLGAEVQFF. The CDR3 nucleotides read TGTGCCAGCAGCTTAGGTGCAGAAGTGCAGTTCTTC.

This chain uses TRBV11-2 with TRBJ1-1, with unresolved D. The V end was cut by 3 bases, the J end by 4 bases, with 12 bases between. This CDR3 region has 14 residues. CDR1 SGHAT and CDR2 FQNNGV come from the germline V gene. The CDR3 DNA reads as TGTGCCAGCAGCTTTCTTGCCGGGAGCACTGAAGCTTTCTTT. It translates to CASSFLAGSTEAFF.

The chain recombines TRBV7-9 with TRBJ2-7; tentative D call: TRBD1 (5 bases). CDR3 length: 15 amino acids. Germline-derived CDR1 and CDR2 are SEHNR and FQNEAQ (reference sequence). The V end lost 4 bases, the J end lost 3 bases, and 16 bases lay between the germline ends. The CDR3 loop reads CASSYQSAGLYEQYF. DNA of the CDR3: TGTGCCAGCAGCTACCAGTCAGCAGGGCTCTACGAGCAGTACTTC.

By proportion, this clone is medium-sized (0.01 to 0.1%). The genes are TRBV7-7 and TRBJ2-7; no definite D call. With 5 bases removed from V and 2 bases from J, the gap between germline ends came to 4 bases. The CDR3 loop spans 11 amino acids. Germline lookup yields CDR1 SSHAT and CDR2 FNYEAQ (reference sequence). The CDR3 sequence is CASSLPYEQYF. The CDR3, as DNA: TGTGCCAGCAGCCTCCCCTACGAGCAGTACTTC. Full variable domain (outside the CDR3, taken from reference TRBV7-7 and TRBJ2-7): GAGVSQSPRYKVTKRGQDVTLRCDPISSHATLYWYQQALGQGPEFLTYFNYEAQPDKSGLPSDRFSAERPEGSISTLTIQRTEQRDSAMYRCASSLPYEQYFGPGTRLTVT.

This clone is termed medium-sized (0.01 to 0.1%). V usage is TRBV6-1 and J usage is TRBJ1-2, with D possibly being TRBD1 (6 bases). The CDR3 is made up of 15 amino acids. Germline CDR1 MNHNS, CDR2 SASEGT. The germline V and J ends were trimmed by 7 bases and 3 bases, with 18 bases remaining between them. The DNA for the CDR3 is TGTGCCAGCAACTTATTCACAGGGAGCGACTATGGCTACACCTTC. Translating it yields CASNLFTGSDYGYTF.

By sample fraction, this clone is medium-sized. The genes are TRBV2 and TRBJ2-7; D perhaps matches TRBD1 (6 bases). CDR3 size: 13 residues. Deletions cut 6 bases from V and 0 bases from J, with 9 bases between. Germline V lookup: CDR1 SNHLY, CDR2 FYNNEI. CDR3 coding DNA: TGTGCCAGCAGCCAGGACAGCTCCTACGAGCAGTACTTC. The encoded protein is CASSQDSSYEQYF.

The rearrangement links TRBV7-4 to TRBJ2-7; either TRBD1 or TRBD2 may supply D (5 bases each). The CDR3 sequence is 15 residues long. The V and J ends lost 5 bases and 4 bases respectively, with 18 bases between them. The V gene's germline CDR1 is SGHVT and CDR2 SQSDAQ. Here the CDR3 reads CASSPGGAPGYEQYF. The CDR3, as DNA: TGTGCCAGCAGCCCTGGGGGAGCCCCCGGGTACGAGCAGTACTTC.

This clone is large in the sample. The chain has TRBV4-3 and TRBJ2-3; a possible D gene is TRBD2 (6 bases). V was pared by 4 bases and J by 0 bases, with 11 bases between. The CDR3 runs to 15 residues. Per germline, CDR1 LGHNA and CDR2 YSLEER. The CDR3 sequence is CASSLGSSSTDTQYF. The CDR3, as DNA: TGCGCCAGCAGCCTCGGGAGTTCTAGCACAGATACGCAGTATTTT.